A selection of T cell receptor beta chains follows, all from one sample in a study of human T cells and chemical hapten exposure. A single record per CDR3 protein comes from TCRdb applying MiXCR to the RACE reads. The sample holds over 45,000 distinct CDR3 sequences, 3.5% to 4.5% seen once. Material for sequencing was whole blood. The source is a female donor in good health. Some clones in this sample may be carry-over from other donors' samples. The conserved cysteine and the conserved F or W are not part of the CDR3 here. Fields, in order: J gene, V gene, CDR3 protein.

>TRBJ2-2|TRBV5-1
ASSPGTGPSANTGELF
>TRBJ1-5|TRBV4-1
ASSPRNEADQPQH
>TRBJ2-3|TRBV20-1
SAIPSVDTQY
>TRBJ1-5|TRBV6-2/TRBV6-3
ASRGPYSNQPQH
>TRBJ2-2|TRBV5-1
ASSRSAANTGELF
>TRBJ1-5|TRBV12-3/TRBV12-4
ASSLRGTGTHSNQPQH
>TRBJ1-1|TRBV5-1
ASSLGQVKTEAF
>TRBJ1-2|TRBV12-3/TRBV12-4
ATTPRQGAYGYT
>TRBJ1-1|TRBV5-4
ASSPYGGATEAF
>TRBJ1-3|TRBV12-3/TRBV12-4
ASSRSKLISGNTIY
>TRBJ2-1|TRBV5-1
ASSFSPTGWGSYNEQF
>TRBJ2-3|TRBV6-2/TRBV6-3
ASRTGLTSTDTQY
>TRBJ1-6|TRBV27
ASSFPGQPLH
>TRBJ2-5|TRBV29-1
SVAPGQETQY
>TRBJ1-1|TRBV27
ASSLSGGSEAF
>TRBJ1-1|TRBV5-5
ASSWDTNTEAF
>TRBJ1-2|TRBV3-1
ASSAGLSGYGYT
>TRBJ2-2|TRBV19
ASRAGGTGELF
>TRBJ2-7|TRBV14
ASSQHSVRYEQY
>TRBJ2-1|TRBV10-3
AISVTSAIGDEQF
>TRBJ2-3|TRBV9
ASSVESGNTQY
>TRBJ2-1|TRBV7-2
ASSLPSYNEQF